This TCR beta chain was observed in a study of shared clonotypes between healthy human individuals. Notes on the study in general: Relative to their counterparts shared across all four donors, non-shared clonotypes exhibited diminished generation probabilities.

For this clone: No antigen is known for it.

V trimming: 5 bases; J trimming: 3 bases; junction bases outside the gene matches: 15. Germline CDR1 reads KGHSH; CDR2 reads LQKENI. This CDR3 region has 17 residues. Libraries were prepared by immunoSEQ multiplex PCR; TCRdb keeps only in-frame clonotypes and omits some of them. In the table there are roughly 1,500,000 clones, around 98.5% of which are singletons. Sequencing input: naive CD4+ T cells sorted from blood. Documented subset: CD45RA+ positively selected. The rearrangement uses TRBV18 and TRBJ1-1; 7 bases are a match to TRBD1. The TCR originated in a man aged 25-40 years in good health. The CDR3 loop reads CASSAAGQTWGDTEAFF. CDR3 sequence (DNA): TGTGCCAGCTCAGCGGCGGGACAGACCTGGGGGGACACTGAAGCTTTCTTT.